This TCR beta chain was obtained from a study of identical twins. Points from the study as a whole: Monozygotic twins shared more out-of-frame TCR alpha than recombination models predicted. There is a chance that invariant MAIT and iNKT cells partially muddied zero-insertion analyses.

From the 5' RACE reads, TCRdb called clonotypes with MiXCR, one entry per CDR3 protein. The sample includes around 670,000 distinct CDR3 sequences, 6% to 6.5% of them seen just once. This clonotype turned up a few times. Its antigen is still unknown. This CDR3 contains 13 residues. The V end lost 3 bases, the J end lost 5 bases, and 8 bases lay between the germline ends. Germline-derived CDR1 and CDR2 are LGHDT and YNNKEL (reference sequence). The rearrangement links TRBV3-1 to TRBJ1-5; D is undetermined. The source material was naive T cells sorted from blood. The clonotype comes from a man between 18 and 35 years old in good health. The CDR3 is CASSHDRDQPQHF. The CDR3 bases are TGTGCCAGCAGCCACGATAGGGATCAGCCCCAGCATTTT.